Following are 18 T cell receptor beta chains from one sample sequenced in a study of shared clonotypes between healthy human individuals. Here immunoSEQ multiplex PCR was the method, and the copy in TCRdb shows in-frame clones only, minus some. The table records approximately 320,000 clones, 74% of them present only once. Sequencing used memory CD4+ T cells sorted from blood. Sample subset: CD45RA-negative fraction. The source is a man aged 25 to 40 in good health.

With respect to this clone: The sample carries other DNA sequences with the same CDR3. The chain links TRBV7-9 to TRBJ2-1; D remains ambiguous. V gave up 1 base and J gave up 5 bases, with 6 bases separating them. Germline V gene sequence: CDR1 SEHNR, CDR2 FQNEAQ (reference sequence). This CDR3 is 13 amino acids long. Here the CDR3 DNA reads TGTGCCAGCAGCTTAGGGCACAACAATGAGCAGTTCTTC. Encoded protein: CASSLGHNNEQFF. Drawing the rest from reference TRBV7-9 and TRBJ2-1, the complete variable domain is DTGVSQNPRHKITKRGQNVTFRCDPISEHNRLYWYRQTLGQGPEFLTYFQNEAQLEKSRLLSDRFSAERPKGSFSTLEIQRTEQGDSAMYLCASSLGHNNEQFFGPGTRLTVL.

This chain uses TRBV11-3 with TRBJ2-1; 7 bases map to TRBD2. This CDR3 region has 16 residues. Germline CDR1 reads SGHNT; CDR2 reads YENEEA. V gave up 5 bases and J gave up 10 bases; unmatched junction bases: 17. CDR3: CASSLAGTTAPGEQFF. Written as DNA, the CDR3 is TGTGCCAGCAGCCTAGCCGGGACTACCGCTCCGGGGGAGCAGTTCTTC. Supplemented by reference TRBV11-3 and TRBJ2-1, the full variable domain reads EAGVVQSPRYKIIEKKQPVAFWCNPISGHNTLYWYLQNLGQGPELLIRYENEEAVDDSQLPKDRFSAERLKGVDSTLKIQPAELGDSAVYLCASSLAGTTAPGEQFFGPGTRLTVL.

The chain recombines TRBV19 with TRBJ2-1, with TRBD2 identical over 8 bases. The length of the CDR3 is 17 residues. CDR1 LNHDA and CDR2 SQIVND come from the germline V gene (reference sequence). Trimming took 4 bases from V and 5 from J; bases not matched to a gene: 13. The CDR3 region has the DNA TGTGCCAGTAGTAAAGACCTAGCGGGCAGGATGAACAATGAGCAGTTCTTC. Translation: CASSKDLAGRMNNEQFF. Full variable domain (remainder filled in from reference TRBV19 and TRBJ2-1): DGGITQSPKYLFRKEGQNVTLSCEQNLNHDAMYWYRQDPGQGLRLIYYSQIVNDFQKGDIAEGYSVSREKKESFPLTVTSAQKNPTAFYLCASSKDLAGRMNNEQFFGPGTRLTVL.

The gene calls are TRBV9 and TRBJ2-1; 7 nucleotides align to TRBD2. This CDR3 is built from 13 residues. Losses at the gene ends were 0 bases for V and 13 bases for J; bases not matched to a gene: 7. The germline CDR1 and CDR2 sequences are SGDLS and YYNGEE. DNA of the CDR3: TGTGCCAGCAGCGTAGTGGGCGGGAGCGAACAGTTCTTC. Protein product: CASSVVGGSEQFF.

The chain recombines TRBV19 with TRBJ1-5; D gene unclear. Germline loops: CDR1 LNHDA, CDR2 SQIVND (reference sequence). Trimming pared 5 bases from V and 0 bases from J, leaving 8 bases between. The CDR3 runs 14 residues. As DNA, the CDR3 is TGTGCCAGTAGTCCAGGATTTAGCAATCAGCCCCAGCATTTT. It codes for CASSPGFSNQPQHF. Looking up the rest from reference TRBV19 and TRBJ1-5 gives the full variable domain: DGGITQSPKYLFRKEGQNVTLSCEQNLNHDAMYWYRQDPGQGLRLIYYSQIVNDFQKGDIAEGYSVSREKKESFPLTVTSAQKNPTAFYLCASSPGFSNQPQHFGDGTRLSIL.

This clone has a handful of counts. The chain carries TRBV11-2 and TRBJ2-7; TRBD1 aligns across 10 bases. V shed 5 bases, J shed 3 bases, and the junction held 4 bases outside the gene matches. This CDR3 is 14 amino acids long. CDR1 is SGHAT, CDR2 FQNNGV, per germline. The CDR3 coding sequence is TGTGCCAGCAGCGATCGGGACAGGGGCTACGAGCAGTACTTC. It specifies CASSDRDRGYEQYF.

This clone showed up just a few times. J is TRBJ2-1 and V is TRBV18; 14 bases line up with TRBD2. The CDR3 totals 16 residues. Unmatched junction bases numbered 8, after V lost 4 bases and J lost 9 bases. CDR1 and CDR2 (germline): KGHSH, LQKENI. This CDR3 reads CASSQGLAGANGEQFF. CDR3 coding DNA: TGTGCCAGCTCACAGGGACTAGCGGGAGCTAACGGTGAGCAGTTCTTC. Complete variable domain (other parts from reference TRBV18 and TRBJ2-1): NAGVMQNPRHLVRRRGQEARLRCSPMKGHSHVYWYRQLPEEGLKFMVYLQKENIIDESGMPKERFSAEFPKEGPSILRIQQVVRGDSAAYFCASSQGLAGANGEQFFGPGTRLTVL.

With regard to this clone: Other DNA sequences of this sample code for an identical CDR3. The chain has TRBV18 and TRBJ2-7, with 11 nucleotides matching TRBD1. This CDR3 is built from 14 residues. The ends lost 3 bases at V and 7 bases at J; junction bases unmatched: 5. Germline loops: CDR1 KGHSH, CDR2 LQKENI. For the CDR3, the DNA is TGTGCCAGCTCACCTGGACAGGGGGCGGGTGAGCAGTACTTC. This encodes CASSPGQGAGEQYF.

This clone came up once. The rearrangement joins TRBV28 to TRBJ1-2; 9 bases match TRBD1. The CDR3 sequence is 16 residues long. Germline V CDR1 and CDR2: MDHEN, SYDVKM. The V and J ends lost 7 bases and 4 bases, in that order; junction bases with no gene match: 13. CDR3: CASNNLRDREAYGYTF. The CDR3 region has the DNA TGTGCCAGCAATAATCTCCGGGACAGGGAGGCCTATGGCTACACCTTC.

The chain carries TRBV4-2 and TRBJ2-7; 7 nucleotides line up with TRBD1. The CDR3 totals 16 residues. Germline V lookup: CDR1 LGHNA, CDR2 YNFKEQ. The J segment lost 0 bases and the V segment lost 0 bases, leaving 5 bases of the junction unmatched. For the CDR3, the DNA is TGTGCCAGCAGCCAAGATGGGGACAGCCACTCCTACGAGCAGTACTTC. This translates into CASSQDGDSHSYEQYF.

The chain joins TRBV5-4 to TRBJ2-5; 11 bases align to TRBD2. CDR1 is SGHNT and CDR2 is YYREEE in the germline V gene (reference sequence). Germline trimming cut 3 bases from V and 1 base from J; bases unmatched to any gene: 2. The CDR3 has 15 residues. The CDR3 loop is CASSSLAGGQETQYF. The CDR3 DNA sequence: TGTGCCAGCAGCTCCCTAGCGGGAGGCCAAGAGACCCAGTACTTC.

This chain uses TRBV18 with TRBJ1-5; TRBD1 matches 8 bases. V shed 2 bases, J shed 4 bases, and the junction held 10 bases outside the gene matches. The CDR3 extends over 17 amino acids. Per germline, CDR1 KGHSH and CDR2 LQKENI. The CDR3: CASSPSPGTGPNQPQHF. CDR3 bases: TGTGCCAGCTCACCATCCCCCGGGACAGGACCAAATCAGCCCCAGCATTTT.

This clone was counted at least ten times. The chain links TRBV6-1 to TRBJ1-2; weak D call: TRBD1 (6 bases). Germline CDR1 MNHNS, CDR2 SASEGT. This CDR3 region has 14 residues. Trimming stripped 4 bases from V and 7 bases from J, with 16 bases between. Here the CDR3 DNA reads TGTGCCAGCAGTGCTACACAGGGACTCCTTGGCTACACCTTC. Amino acid sequence: CASSATQGLLGYTF.

This rearrangement joins TRBV10-2 to TRBJ2-7; no clear D gene. The CDR3 covers 15 residues. V lost 2 bases and J 6 bases, leaving 17 bases between the germline ends. Germline V gene data show CDR1 as WSHSY and CDR2 as SAAADI. The CDR3 spells CASSELTSSFREQYF. CDR3 in DNA: TGCGCCAGCAGTGAGCTGACCTCTTCGTTTCGCGAGCAGTACTTC.

This sequence joins TRBV28 and TRBJ1-5, with unresolved D. Germline lookup yields CDR1 MDHEN and CDR2 SYDVKM. Trimming took off 6 bases at V and 7 bases at J, with 16 bases between the two ends. The CDR3 covers 14 residues. The CDR3: CASSAYRGVQPQHF. The CDR3 bases are TGTGCCAGCAGCGCCTACCGGGGTGTCCAGCCCCAGCATTTT.

CDR3 residues: CASSFSLTANSYEQYF. Written as DNA, the CDR3 is TGTGCCAGCAGTTTCTCTTTAACGGCGAACTCCTACGAGCAGTACTTC. This chain joins TRBV28 and TRBJ2-7; unclear D gene. Trimming removed 3 bases from V and 0 bases from J, with 15 bases in between. Germline V gives CDR1 MDHEN, CDR2 SYDVKM. This CDR3 region has 16 residues.

The chain carries TRBV5-5 and TRBJ1-2, with 10 bases lining up with TRBD1. The CDR3 is 17 residues long. J lost 3 bases, V lost 0 bases, and 8 bases had no gene match. Germline-derived CDR1 and CDR2 are SGHKS and YYEKEE (reference sequence). The CDR3 DNA sequence: TGTGCCAGCAGCTTGGGGACAGGGGGGAAGTTGGACTATGGCTACACCTTC. This gives the protein CASSLGTGGKLDYGYTF.

The V call is TRBV6-6, the J call TRBJ1-4; TRBD1 matches at 10 bases. J was trimmed by 4 bases and V by 6 bases; bases with no gene match: 5. This CDR3 contains 15 residues. The V gene's germline CDR1 is MNHNY and CDR2 SVGAGI (reference sequence). CDR3 loop: CASSDRGQGNEKLFF. Written as DNA, the CDR3 is TGTGCCAGCAGCGACAGGGGGCAGGGTAATGAAAAACTGTTTTTT.